This T cell receptor (beta chain) appears in the sequencing data of a study of spatial heterogeneity in lung cancer. Study-wide findings and caveats: Compared with follow-up, resection was when ubiquitous expanded tumor TCRs appeared in blood more.

Worth noting for this clonotype: The antigen is unknown.

CDR1 and CDR2 from the germline V gene are SNHLY and FYNNEI. The CDR3 loop spans 14 amino acids. The V and J ends lost 2 bases and 6 bases respectively, with 10 bases between them. As for time point: blood at routine non-recurrence follow-up after resection. Whole RNA from tumor, nontumor lung or frozen PBMC was sequenced unsorted. Single TCR cDNA molecules each had their own unique molecular identifier. TCRdb reanalysed the 5' RACE reads using MiXCR and keeps one entry per CDR3 protein. The sample shows about 52,000 distinct CDR3 sequences, around 6.7% of them seen only once. The rearrangement links TRBV2 to TRBJ2-2; D is unclear. Sample: PBMCs, taken at follow-up. The source is a female donor with early-stage non-small cell lung cancer. Written as DNA, the CDR3 is TGTGCCAGCAGTGAAATCCCGATATCCGGGGAGCTGTTTTTT. Translated: CASSEIPISGELFF.